This T cell receptor (beta chain) is drawn from a study of blood T cell repertoires in COVID-19. In the study overall: The origin of the acute and convalescent COVID-19 samples was the United States, Italy and Spain. In each case, the material was cDNA or gDNA derived from T cells, B-cell-depleted T cells, or PBMCs.

This clone showed up just a few times. In the authors' methods: Estimated nucleated cell counts came from reference gene primer amplification. Clones were sequenced by immunoSEQ multiplex PCR, and TCRdb holds only the in-frame ones, with some missing. V, J and clone size were drawn from that table, and D and trimming were deduced from the DNA. In the table there are about 150,000 clones, roughly 88% of which are singletons. Cohorts were assigned according to the clinical history that participants reported. The CDR3 contains 16 residues. Losses at the gene ends were 1 base for V and 4 bases for J; bases not matched to a gene: 5. From germline, CDR1 is MGHRA and CDR2 YSYEKL.

Sequencing input: PBMCs or T cells enriched from blood (not recorded which). This clonotype was obtained from a man aged 65 to 79 who had been exposed to COVID-19. V usage is TRBV4-1 and J usage is TRBJ1-5; 9 bases line up with TRBD1. The CDR3 nucleotides read TGCGCCAGCAGCCAAGGCCTAGGGACAGGGAATCAGCCCCAGCATTTT. Amino acids: CASSQGLGTGNQPQHF.